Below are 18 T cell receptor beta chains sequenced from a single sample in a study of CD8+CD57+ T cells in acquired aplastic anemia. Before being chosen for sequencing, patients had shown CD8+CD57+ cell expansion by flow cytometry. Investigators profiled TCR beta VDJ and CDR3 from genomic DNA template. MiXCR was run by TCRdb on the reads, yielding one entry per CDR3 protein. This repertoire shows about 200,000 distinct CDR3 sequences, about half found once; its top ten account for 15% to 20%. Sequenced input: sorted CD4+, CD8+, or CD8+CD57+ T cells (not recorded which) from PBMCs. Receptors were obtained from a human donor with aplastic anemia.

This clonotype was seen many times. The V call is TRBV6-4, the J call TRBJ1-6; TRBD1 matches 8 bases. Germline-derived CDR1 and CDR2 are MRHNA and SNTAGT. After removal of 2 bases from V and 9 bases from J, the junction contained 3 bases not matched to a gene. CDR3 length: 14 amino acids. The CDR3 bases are TGTGCCAGCAGTGACACCGACAGGGGTTCACCCCTCCACTTT. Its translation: CASSDTDRGSPLHF.

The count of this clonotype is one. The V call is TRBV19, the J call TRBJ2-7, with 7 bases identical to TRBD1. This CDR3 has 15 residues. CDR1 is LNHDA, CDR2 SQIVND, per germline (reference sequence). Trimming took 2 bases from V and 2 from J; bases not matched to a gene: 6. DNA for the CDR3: TGTGCCAGTAGTATAACAGGGGCGACCACCTACGAGCAGTACTTC. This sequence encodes CASSITGATTYEQYF.

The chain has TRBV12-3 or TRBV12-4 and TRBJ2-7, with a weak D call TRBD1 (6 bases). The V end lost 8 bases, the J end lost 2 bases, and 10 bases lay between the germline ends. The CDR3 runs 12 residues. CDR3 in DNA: TGTGCCAGCGGGGGCCCTACCTACGAGCAGTACTTC. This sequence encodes CASGGPTYEQYF.

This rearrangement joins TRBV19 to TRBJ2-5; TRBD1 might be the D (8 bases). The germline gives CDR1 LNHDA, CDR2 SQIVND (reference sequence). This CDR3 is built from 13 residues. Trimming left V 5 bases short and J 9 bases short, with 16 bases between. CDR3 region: CASSQQGGAAQYF. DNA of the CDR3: TGTGCCAGTAGTCAACAGGGGGGGGCTGCCCAGTACTTC. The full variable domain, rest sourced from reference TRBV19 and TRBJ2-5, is DGGITQSPKYLFRKEGQNVTLSCEQNLNHDAMYWYRQDPGQGLRLIYYSQIVNDFQKGDIAEGYSVSREKKESFPLTVTSAQKNPTAFYLCASSQQGGAAQYFGPGTRLLVL.

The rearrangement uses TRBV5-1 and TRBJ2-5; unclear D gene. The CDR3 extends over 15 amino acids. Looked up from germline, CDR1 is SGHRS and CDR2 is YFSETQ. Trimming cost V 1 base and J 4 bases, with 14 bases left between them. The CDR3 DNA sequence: TGCGCCAGCAGCTTGACGGTCGGTCAGCCAGAGACCCAGTACTTC. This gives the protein CASSLTVGQPETQYF.

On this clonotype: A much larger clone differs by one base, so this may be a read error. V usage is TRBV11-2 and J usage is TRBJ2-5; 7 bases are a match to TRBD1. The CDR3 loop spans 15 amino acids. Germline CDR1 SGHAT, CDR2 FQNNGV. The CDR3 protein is CASSLGQGPQEAQYF. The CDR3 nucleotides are TGTGCCAGCAGCTTAGGACAGGGACCCCAAGAGGCCCAGTACTTC.

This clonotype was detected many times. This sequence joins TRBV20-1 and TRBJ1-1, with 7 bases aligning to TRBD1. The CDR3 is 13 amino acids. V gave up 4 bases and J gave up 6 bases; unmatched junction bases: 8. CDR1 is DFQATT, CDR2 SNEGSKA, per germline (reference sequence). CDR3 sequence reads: CSATPTGTPEAFF. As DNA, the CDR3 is TGCAGTGCTACACCGACAGGGACGCCTGAAGCTTTCTTT.

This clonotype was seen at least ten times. The CDR3 region is CASSVEASYEQYF. The CDR3 DNA reads as TGTGCCAGTAGCGTGGAGGCCTCCTACGAGCAGTACTTC. J is TRBJ2-7 and V is TRBV19; TRBD2 is a possible D gene (5 bases). The germline CDR1 and CDR2 sequences are LNHDA and SQIVND (reference sequence). Trimming left V 6 bases short and J 0 bases short, with 9 bases between. There are 13 residues in the CDR3.

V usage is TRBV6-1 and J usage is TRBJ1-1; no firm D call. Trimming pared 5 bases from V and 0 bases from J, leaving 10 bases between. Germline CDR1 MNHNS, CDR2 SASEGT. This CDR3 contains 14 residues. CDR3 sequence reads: CASSPWTVNTEAFF. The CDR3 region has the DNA TGTGCCAGCAGTCCCTGGACGGTGAACACTGAAGCTTTCTTT.

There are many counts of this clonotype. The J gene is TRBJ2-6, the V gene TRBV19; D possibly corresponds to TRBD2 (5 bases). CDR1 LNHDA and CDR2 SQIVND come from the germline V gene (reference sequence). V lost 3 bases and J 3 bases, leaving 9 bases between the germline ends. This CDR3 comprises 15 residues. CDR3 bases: TGTGCCAGTAGTATGGTCGGAGGTGGGGCCAACGTCCTGACTTTC. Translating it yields CASSMVGGGANVLTF.

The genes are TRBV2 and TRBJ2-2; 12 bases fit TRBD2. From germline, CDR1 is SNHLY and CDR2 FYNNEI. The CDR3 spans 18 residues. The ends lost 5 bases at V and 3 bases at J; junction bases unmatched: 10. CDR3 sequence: CASSKRRTSGTDTGELFF. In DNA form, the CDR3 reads TGTGCCAGCAGTAAACGGAGGACTAGCGGGACCGACACCGGGGAGCTGTTTTTT.

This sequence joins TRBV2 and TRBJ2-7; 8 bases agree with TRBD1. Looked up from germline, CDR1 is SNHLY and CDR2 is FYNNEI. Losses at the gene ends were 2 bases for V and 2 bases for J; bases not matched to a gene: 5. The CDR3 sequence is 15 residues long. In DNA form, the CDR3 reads TGTGCCAGCAGTGAATTTGGGACAGGAACCTACGAGCAGTACTTC. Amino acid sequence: CASSEFGTGTYEQYF.

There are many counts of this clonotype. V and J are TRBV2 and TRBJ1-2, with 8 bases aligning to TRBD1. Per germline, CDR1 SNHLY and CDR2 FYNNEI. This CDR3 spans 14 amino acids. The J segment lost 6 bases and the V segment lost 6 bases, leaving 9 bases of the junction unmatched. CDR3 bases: TGTGCCAGCAGCCGTCTTTCGGACAGGGATGGCTACACCTTC. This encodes CASSRLSDRDGYTF.

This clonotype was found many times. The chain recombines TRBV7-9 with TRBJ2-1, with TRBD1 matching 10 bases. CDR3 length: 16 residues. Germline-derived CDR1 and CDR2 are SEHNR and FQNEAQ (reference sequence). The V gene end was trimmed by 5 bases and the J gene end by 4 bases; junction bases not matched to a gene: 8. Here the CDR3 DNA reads TGTGCCAGCAGCCAAAAGACAGGGGGCTATTACAATGAGCAGTTCTTC. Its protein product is CASSQKTGGYYNEQFF.

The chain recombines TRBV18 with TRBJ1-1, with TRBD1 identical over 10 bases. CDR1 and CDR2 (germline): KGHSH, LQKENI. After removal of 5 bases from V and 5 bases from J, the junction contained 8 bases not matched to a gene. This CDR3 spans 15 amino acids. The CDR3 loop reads CASSADRGRITEAFF. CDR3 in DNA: TGTGCCAGCTCAGCCGACAGGGGGCGTATTACTGAAGCTTTCTTT.

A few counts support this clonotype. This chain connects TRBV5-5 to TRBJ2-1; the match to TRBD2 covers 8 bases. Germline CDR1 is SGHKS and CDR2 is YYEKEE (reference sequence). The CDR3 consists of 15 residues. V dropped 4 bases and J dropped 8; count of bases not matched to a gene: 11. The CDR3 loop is CASSTAGARVHEQFF. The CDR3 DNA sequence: TGTGCCAGCAGCACAGCGGGGGCGCGGGTGCATGAGCAGTTCTTC.

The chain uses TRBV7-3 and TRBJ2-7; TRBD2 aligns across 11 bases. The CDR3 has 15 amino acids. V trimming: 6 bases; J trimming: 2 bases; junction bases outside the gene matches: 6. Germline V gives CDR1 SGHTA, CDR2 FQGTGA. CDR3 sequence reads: CASSFSSGGTYEQYF. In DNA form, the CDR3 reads TGTGCCAGCAGTTTCTCTAGCGGGGGGACCTACGAGCAGTACTTC.

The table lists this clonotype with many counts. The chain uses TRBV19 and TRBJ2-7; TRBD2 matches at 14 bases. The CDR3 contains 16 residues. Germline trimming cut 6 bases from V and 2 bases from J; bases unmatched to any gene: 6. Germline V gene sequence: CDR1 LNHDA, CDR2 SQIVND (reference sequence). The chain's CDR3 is CASRGTSGGSPYEQYF. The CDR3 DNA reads TGTGCCAGTAGGGGGACTAGCGGGGGCTCCCCCTACGAGCAGTACTTC.